Presented here are 21 T cell receptor beta chains from one specimen sequenced in a study of brain T cells in children with intractable seizures. Sequencing used immunoSEQ multiplex PCR; TCRdb keeps in-frame clones, though not all of them. The sample has 95,000 to 120,000 clones; around 94% are singletons. This specimen was peripheral blood, taken at surgery. The receptors shown here come from a boy younger than two with hemimegalencephaly and intractable seizures.

The V and J genes are TRBV6-5 and TRBJ2-5; 8 positions match TRBD2. Germline CDR1 MNHEY, CDR2 SVGAGI. This CDR3 is built from 16 residues. The V and J ends lost 2 bases and 2 bases, in that order; junction bases with no gene match: 7. CDR3 sequence (DNA): TGTGCCAGCAGTTACAAGGGACTAGGGCCTCAAGAGACCCAGTACTTC. Residues: CASSYKGLGPQETQYF.

V and J are TRBV7-8 and TRBJ1-5; D unclear. CDR1 is SGHVS, CDR2 FQNEAQ, per germline. Trimming took off 0 bases at V and 0 bases at J, with 6 bases between the two ends. There are 15 residues in the CDR3. CDR3 DNA sequence: TGTGCCAGCAGCTTAGCACGGGTTAGCAATCAGCCCCAGCATTTT. This gives the protein CASSLARVSNQPQHF. The full variable domain, completed using reference TRBV7-8 and TRBJ1-5, is GAGVSQSPRYKVAKRGQDVALRCDPISGHVSLFWYQQALGQGPEFLTYFQNEAQLDKSGLPSDRFFAERPEGSVSTLKIQRTQQEDSAVYLCASSLARVSNQPQHFGDGTRLSIL.

The CDR3 DNA follows: TGTGCCAGCAGTCGCGGGACAGTAACTGAAGCTTTCTTT. It encodes CASSRGTVTEAFF. V usage is TRBV28 and J usage is TRBJ1-1; 7 bases agree with TRBD1. Trimming cost V 5 bases and J 5 bases; bases outside gene matches: 5. The germline gives CDR1 MDHEN, CDR2 SYDVKM. CDR3 length equals 13 residues.

This chain links TRBV12-5 with TRBJ2-7, with D perhaps matching TRBD1 (6 bases). Germline CDR1 reads LGHNT; CDR2 reads FRNRAP. The CDR3 runs to 14 residues. V shed 6 bases and J shed 0 bases, with 12 bases lying between them. The CDR3 loop is CASGRDRSSYEQYF. CDR3 nucleotides: TGTGCTAGTGGCCGTGACAGGAGCTCCTACGAGCAGTACTTC.

This clone was counted once. V usage is TRBV9 and J usage is TRBJ1-1; possible D gene TRBD1, 5 bases. Trimming pared 1 base from V and 1 base from J, leaving 8 bases between. This CDR3 region has 14 residues. Germline CDR1 is SGDLS and CDR2 is YYNGEE. The DNA of the CDR3 is TGTGCCAGCAGCGTAAGCGGGGGGAACACTGAAGCTTTCTTT. Amino acids: CASSVSGGNTEAFF. Full variable domain (rest looked up from reference TRBV9 and TRBJ1-1): DSGVTQTPKHLITATGQRVTLRCSPRSGDLSVYWYQQSLDQGLQFLIQYYNGEERAKGNILERFSAQQFPDLHSELNLSSLELGDSALYFCASSVSGGNTEAFFGQGTRLTVV.

The chain recombines TRBV9 with TRBJ2-5, with D possibly matching TRBD2 (6 bases). The CDR3 has 12 residues. Germline V gives CDR1 SGDLS, CDR2 YYNGEE. V was pared by 7 bases and J by 5 bases, with 12 bases between. In DNA form, the CDR3 reads TGTGCCAGCGGAGGAGGGTGGGAGACCCAGTACTTC. Translating it yields CASGGGWETQYF.

The rearrangement links TRBV28 to TRBJ2-7; D may be TRBD2 (6 bases). The germline V gene encodes CDR1 MDHEN and CDR2 SYDVKM. The germline V and J ends were trimmed by 7 bases and 0 bases, with 16 bases remaining between them. The CDR3 runs to 15 residues. The chain's CDR3 is CASIHAGTLSYEQYF. CDR3 nucleotide sequence: TGTGCCAGCATTCACGCCGGGACTCTCTCCTACGAGCAGTACTTC.

The gene calls are TRBV4-1 and TRBJ2-1, with TRBD2 matching over 11 bases. The CDR3 length is 15 residues. Germline V gene sequence: CDR1 MGHRA, CDR2 YSYEKL. Trimming took 1 base from V and 8 from J; bases not matched to a gene: 4. This CDR3 reads CASSQGTSGSDEQFF. The CDR3 coding sequence is TGCGCCAGCAGCCAAGGCACTAGCGGGAGTGATGAGCAGTTCTTC.

The chain carries TRBV20-1 and TRBJ2-3, with D possibly TRBD1 on 5 matching bases. V lost 3 bases and J lost 5, with 15 bases in between. The CDR3 is 14 residues long. Germline V gene sequence: CDR1 DFQATT, CDR2 SNEGSKA (reference sequence). CDR3: CSASPRQGVDTQYF. The CDR3 coding sequence is TGCAGTGCTAGTCCCCGGCAGGGTGTAGATACGCAGTATTTT.

The rearrangement links TRBV7-9 to TRBJ2-1; weak D call: TRBD1 (6 bases). This CDR3 contains 14 residues. Per the germline V gene, CDR1 is SEHNR and CDR2 is FQNEAQ (reference sequence). The ends were cut back, 0 bases at V and 8 bases at J, with 11 bases in the middle. The CDR3 DNA reads as TGTGCCAGCAGCTTAGCGAACAGGGAACATGAGCAGTTCTTC. Encoded protein: CASSLANREHEQFF.

The chain has TRBV28 and TRBJ1-5; D possibly corresponds to TRBD1 (6 bases). The CDR3 has 18 residues. CDR1 is MDHEN and CDR2 is SYDVKM in the germline V gene. Trimming stripped 6 bases from V and 0 bases from J, with 21 bases between. The CDR3 DNA is TGTGCCAGCAGCCCCAGGAGGCAGGGGCTTGATAGCAATCAGCCCCAGCATTTT. Its translation: CASSPRRQGLDSNQPQHF.

The chain combines TRBV6-5 with TRBJ1-2; no definite D call. In germline, CDR1 is MNHEY, CDR2 SVGAGI. The CDR3 is 13 residues long. The V end was cut by 0 bases, the J end by 7 bases, with 9 bases between. As DNA, the CDR3 is TGTGCCAGCAGTTACTCGATCATAGCTGGCTACACCTTC. Its protein is CASSYSIIAGYTF.

The chain employs TRBV10-3 and TRBJ2-7, with TRBD1 matching over 8 bases. After removal of 2 bases from V and 4 bases from J, the junction contained 7 bases not matched to a gene. The CDR3 spans 15 residues. Germline assignment: CDR1 ENHRY and CDR2 SYGVKD. For the CDR3, the DNA is TGTGCCATCAGTGAGGGACAGGGTGTGAGTTACGAGCAGTACTTC. Its protein is CAISEGQGVSYEQYF.

This chain links TRBV5-1 with TRBJ2-1; tentative D call: TRBD2 (6 bases). Per the germline V gene, CDR1 is SGHRS and CDR2 is YFSETQ. The germline V and J ends were trimmed by 1 base and 10 bases, with 12 bases remaining between them. The CDR3 contains 13 residues. The CDR3 here is CASSLRGGGEQFF. In DNA form, the CDR3 reads TGCGCCAGCAGCTTGAGGGGAGGTGGCGAGCAGTTCTTC.

The chain combines TRBV30 with TRBJ2-7; weak D call: TRBD2 (5 bases). V lost 3 bases and J 5 bases, leaving 14 bases between the germline ends. This CDR3 spans 13 amino acids. Germline V gene lookup returns CDR1 GTSNPN and CDR2 SVGIG (reference sequence). The CDR3 nucleotides are TGTGCCTGGAGGGAAACTAGTTACCACGAGCAGTACTTC. Translation gives CAWRETSYHEQYF.

The chain couples TRBV6-2 or TRBV6-3 to TRBJ2-3, with TRBD2 as a possible D gene (6 bases). V lost 6 bases and J lost 0, with 13 bases in between. Germline CDR1 and CDR2: MNHEY and SVGEGT. This CDR3 comprises 15 residues. The CDR3 DNA follows: TGTGCCAGCAGCACGGGGCGGGATAGCACAGATACGCAGTATTTT. Protein product: CASSTGRDSTDTQYF.

This clone is medium-sized in the sample. The gene calls are TRBV4-3 and TRBJ1-1; tentative D call: TRBD1 (5 bases). The germline V gene has CDR1 LGHNA and CDR2 YSLEER. This CDR3 contains 15 residues. V lost 0 bases and J 4 bases, leaving 12 bases between the germline ends. The CDR3 nucleotides read TGCGCCAGCAGCCAAGATTATTTAGGGGTCACTGAAGCTTTCTTT. Protein product: CASSQDYLGVTEAFF.

The V gene is TRBV5-4, the J gene TRBJ2-7; a weak D match, TRBD1 (6 bases). The CDR3 length is 15 residues. V lost 5 bases and J lost 2, with 17 bases in between. Germline V gene sequence: CDR1 SGHNT, CDR2 YYREEE (reference sequence). CDR3: CASSRSTGTTYEQYF. CDR3 nucleotide sequence: TGTGCCAGCAGTCGGAGTACCGGGACAACCTACGAGCAGTACTTC. The whole variable domain, remainder taken from reference TRBV5-4 and TRBJ2-7, is ETGVTQSPTHLIKTRGQQVTLRCSSQSGHNTVSWYQQALGQGPQFIFQYYREEENGRGNFPPRFSGLQFPNYSSELNVNALELDDSALYLCASSRSTGTTYEQYFGPGTRLTVT.

This chain links TRBV14 with TRBJ1-2; no firm D call. The CDR3 extends over 16 amino acids. Trimming removed 3 bases from V and 1 base from J, with 15 bases in between. In germline, CDR1 is SGHDN, CDR2 FVKESK. The CDR3 coding sequence is TGTGCCAGCAGCCAGCTTGCCCGGGGAGGTAACTATGGCTACACCTTC. It yields the protein CASSQLARGGNYGYTF.

The CDR3 DNA reads TGTGCCAGTAGTGGGCTTAGTGGGCAGCCCCAGCATTTT. Its translation: CASSGLSGQPQHF. This chain connects TRBV19 to TRBJ1-5; unclear D gene. CDR3 length: 13 amino acids. V shed 5 bases and J shed 7 bases, with 12 bases lying between them. Germline V gene lookup returns CDR1 LNHDA and CDR2 SQIVND (reference sequence). Looking up the rest from reference TRBV19 and TRBJ1-5 gives the full variable domain: DGGITQSPKYLFRKEGQNVTLSCEQNLNHDAMYWYRQDPGQGLRLIYYSQIVNDFQKGDIAEGYSVSREKKESFPLTVTSAQKNPTAFYLCASSGLSGQPQHFGDGTRLSIL.

This chain joins TRBV28 and TRBJ2-1; D not certain. The CDR3 is made up of 12 amino acids. CDR1 is MDHEN, CDR2 SYDVKM, per germline. V was shortened by 6 bases and J by 0 bases, with 3 bases between the two germline ends. CDR3 sequence: CASRSSYNEQFF. The DNA of the CDR3 is TGTGCCAGCAGAAGCTCCTACAATGAGCAGTTCTTC.